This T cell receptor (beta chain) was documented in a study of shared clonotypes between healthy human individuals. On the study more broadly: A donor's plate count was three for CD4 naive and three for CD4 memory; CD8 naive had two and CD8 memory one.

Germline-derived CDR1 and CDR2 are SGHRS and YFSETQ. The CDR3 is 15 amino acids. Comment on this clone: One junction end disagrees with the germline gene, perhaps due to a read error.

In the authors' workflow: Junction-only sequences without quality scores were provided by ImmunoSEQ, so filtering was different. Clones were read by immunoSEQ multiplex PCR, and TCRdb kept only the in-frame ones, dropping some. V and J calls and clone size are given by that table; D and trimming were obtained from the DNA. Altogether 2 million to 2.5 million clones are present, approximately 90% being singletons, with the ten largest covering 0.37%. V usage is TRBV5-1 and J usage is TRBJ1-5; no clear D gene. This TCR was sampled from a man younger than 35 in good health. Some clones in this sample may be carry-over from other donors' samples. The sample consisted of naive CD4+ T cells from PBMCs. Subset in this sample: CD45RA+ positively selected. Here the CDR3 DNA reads TGCGCCAGCAGTTTGGCCCCAATGGGAAGTCAGCCCCAGCATTTT. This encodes CASSLAPMGSQPQHF. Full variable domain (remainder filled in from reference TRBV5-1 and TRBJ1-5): KAGVTQTPRYLIKTRGQQVTLSCSPISGHRSVSWYQQTPGQGLQFLFEYFSETQRNKGNFPGRFSGRQFSNSRSEMNVSTLELGDSALYLCASSLAPMGSQPQHFGDGTRLSIL.